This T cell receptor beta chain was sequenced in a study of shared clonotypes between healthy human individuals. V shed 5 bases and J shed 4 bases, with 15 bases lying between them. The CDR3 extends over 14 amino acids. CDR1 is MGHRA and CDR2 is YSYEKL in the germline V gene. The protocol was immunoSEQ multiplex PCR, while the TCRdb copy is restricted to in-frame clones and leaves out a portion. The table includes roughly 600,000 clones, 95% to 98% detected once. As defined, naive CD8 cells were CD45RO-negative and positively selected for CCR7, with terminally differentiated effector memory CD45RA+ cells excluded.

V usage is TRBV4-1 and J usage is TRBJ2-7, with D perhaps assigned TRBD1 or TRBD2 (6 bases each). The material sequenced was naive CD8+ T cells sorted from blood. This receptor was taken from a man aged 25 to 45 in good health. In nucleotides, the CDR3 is TGCGCCAGCAGCTTTAACCAGGGGAGGTACGAGCAGTACTTC. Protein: CASSFNQGRYEQYF.